The 4 T cell receptor beta chains below all came from one sample that was sequenced in a study of blood T cell repertoires in COVID-19. The data were produced by immunoSEQ multiplex PCR, yet TCRdb's version contains in-frame clones alone and is incomplete. This sample yields over 45,000 clones, of which roughly 91% are seen a single time; about 9.1% belongs to the top ten. What was sequenced was peripheral blood. Every receptor here comes from a human donor in a cohort sampled during active COVID-19.

This chain uses TRBV5-1 with TRBJ1-2; 8 nucleotides line up with TRBD1. This CDR3 is built from 14 residues. The J segment lost 7 bases and the V segment lost 1 base, leaving 6 bases of the junction unmatched. Germline V gene sequence: CDR1 SGHRS, CDR2 YFSETQ. CDR3 residues: CASSLFPGGSGYTF. DNA for the CDR3: TGCGCCAGCAGCTTGTTCCCAGGGGGCTCTGGCTACACCTTC. Based on the CDR3 plus reference TRBV5-1 and TRBJ1-2, the full variable domain is KAGVTQTPRYLIKTRGQQVTLSCSPISGHRSVSWYQQTPGQGLQFLFEYFSETQRNKGNFPGRFSGRQFSNSRSEMNVSTLELGDSALYLCASSLFPGGSGYTFGSGTRLTVV.

This chain uses TRBV14 with TRBJ2-3, with D hard to call. V was cut by 0 bases and J by 4 bases, with 5 bases left in between. This CDR3 spans 13 amino acids. CDR1 and CDR2 (germline): SGHDN, FVKESK. The CDR3 loop reads CASSQDRADTQYF. CDR3 DNA: TGTGCCAGCAGCCAAGATCGGGCAGATACGCAGTATTTT.

The V gene is TRBV29-1, the J gene TRBJ1-1; no clear D gene. This CDR3 is built from 14 residues. V shed 3 bases and J shed 0 bases, with 11 bases lying between them. The germline V gene encodes CDR1 SQVTM and CDR2 ANQGSEA. In DNA, the CDR3 is TGCAGCGTTGAGCTGTGGCCCATGAACACTGAAGCTTTCTTT. Its translation is CSVELWPMNTEAFF.

The chain uses TRBV18 and TRBJ1-5, with no clear D. Germline CDR1 and CDR2: KGHSH and LQKENI. Trimming left V 3 bases short and J 0 bases short, with 15 bases between. The CDR3 contains 17 residues. The CDR3 sequence is CASSPFSGRYSNQPQHF. The CDR3 region has the DNA TGTGCCAGCTCACCGTTCTCAGGCCGCTATAGCAATCAGCCCCAGCATTTT.